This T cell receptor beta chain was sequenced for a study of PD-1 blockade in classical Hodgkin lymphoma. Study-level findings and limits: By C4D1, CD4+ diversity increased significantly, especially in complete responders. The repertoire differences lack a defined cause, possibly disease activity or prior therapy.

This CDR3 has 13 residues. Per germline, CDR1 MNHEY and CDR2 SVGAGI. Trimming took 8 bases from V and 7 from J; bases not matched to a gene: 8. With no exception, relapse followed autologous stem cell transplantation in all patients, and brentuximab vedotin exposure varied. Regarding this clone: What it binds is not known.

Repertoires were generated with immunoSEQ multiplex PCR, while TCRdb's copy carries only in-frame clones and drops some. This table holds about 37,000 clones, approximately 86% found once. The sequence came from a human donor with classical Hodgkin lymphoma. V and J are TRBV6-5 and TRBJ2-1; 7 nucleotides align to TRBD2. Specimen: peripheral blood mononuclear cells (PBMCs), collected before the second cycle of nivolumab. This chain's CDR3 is CASLDGGGNEQFF. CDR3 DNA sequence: TGTGCCAGCTTGGACGGGGGAGGGAATGAGCAGTTCTTC.